The 12 T cell receptor beta chains presented below share a single source sample, sequenced in a study of cytomegalovirus exposure and HLA in healthy donors. A multiplex PCR was run with 60 Vbeta primers and 13 Jbeta primers. This table comes from immunoSEQ multiplex PCR, and its TCRdb copy is limited to in-frame clones, with some not included. The data show more than 110,000 clones, with about three quarters seen just once and around 1.4% held by the top ten. The sequenced sample consisted of PBMCs. These receptors all come from a middle-aged woman in good health and CMV-seronegative.

This clone was seen just once. The chain employs TRBV14 and TRBJ2-1; 12 bases fit TRBD2. The CDR3 loop spans 17 amino acids. The germline V gene has CDR1 SGHDN and CDR2 FVKESK. After removal of 4 bases from V and 12 bases from J, the junction contained 16 bases not matched to a gene. CDR3 DNA sequence: TGTGCCAGCAGCCCAGACCGACTAGCGGGGGATTCGAGTTTGCAGTTCTTC. This translates into CASSPDRLAGDSSLQFF.

V and J are TRBV7-6 and TRBJ2-2, with D perhaps matching TRBD1 (5 bases). Germline assignment: CDR1 SGHVS and CDR2 FNYEAQ. The V end lost 4 bases, the J end lost 5 bases, and 17 bases lay between the germline ends. This CDR3 is 16 amino acids long. The CDR3 sequence is CASSSTKPTVTGELFF. The CDR3 nucleotides are TGTGCCAGCAGCTCTACTAAGCCGACAGTTACCGGGGAGCTGTTTTTT.

CDR3 nucleotides: TGTGCCATCTCACCCGACAGCTACTACGAGCAGTACGTC. This codes for CAISPDSYYEQYV. The rearrangement links TRBV10-3 to TRBJ2-7; D possibly corresponds to TRBD1 (5 bases). The V and J ends lost 8 bases and 3 bases respectively, with 14 bases between them. The CDR3 loop spans 13 amino acids. Germline CDR1 reads ENHRY; CDR2 reads SYGVKD.

The chain employs TRBV29-1 and TRBJ2-7; tentative D call: TRBD1 (5 bases). From germline, CDR1 is SQVTM and CDR2 ANQGSEA. The CDR3 has 13 residues. V lost 4 bases and J 0 bases, leaving 10 bases between the germline ends. The CDR3 coding sequence is TGCAGCGTTGCCTCAGGGTCCTCCTACGAGCAGTACTTC. Its translation: CSVASGSSYEQYF.

The chain joins TRBV29-1 to TRBJ1-1; weak D call: TRBD1 (6 bases). The V gene lost 5 bases and the J gene lost 4 bases, with 14 bases spanning the gap. Germline loops: CDR1 SQVTM, CDR2 ANQGSEA. CDR3 length: 13 residues. CDR3 nucleotide sequence: TGCAGCGTTTGGGGCAGGGGTGGCACTGAAGCTTTCTTT. Protein: CSVWGRGGTEAFF.

This clone was seen a handful of times. This sequence joins TRBV6-6 and TRBJ2-7, with 8 bases identical to TRBD2. There are 13 residues in the CDR3. Germline lookup yields CDR1 MNHNY and CDR2 SVGAGI (reference sequence). The V gene end was trimmed by 8 bases and the J gene end by 3 bases; junction bases not matched to a gene: 6. The DNA for the CDR3 is TGTGCCAGCGGTCGGGGGGGATACTACGAGCAGTACTTC. It encodes CASGRGGYYEQYF.

The chain uses TRBV5-6 and TRBJ2-3; 8 positions match TRBD2. Germline V gene sequence: CDR1 SGHDT, CDR2 YYEEEE. Trimming at V came to 7 bases and at J to 2 bases, leaving 9 bases not matched to a gene. The CDR3 is 15 amino acids. The CDR3: CASSWGGGSTDTQYF. As DNA, the CDR3 is TGTGCCAGCTCCTGGGGCGGGGGGTCCACAGATACGCAGTATTTT.

The chain uses TRBV4-1 and TRBJ2-2; 9 bases are a match to TRBD1. The J segment lost 4 bases and the V segment lost 6 bases, leaving 3 bases of the junction unmatched. The length of the CDR3 is 14 residues. The V gene's germline CDR1 is MGHRA and CDR2 YSYEKL. The CDR3 spells CASRQGQGTGELFF. Written as DNA, the CDR3 is TGCGCCAGCAGACAGGGACAGGGCACCGGGGAGCTGTTTTTT.

V usage is TRBV14 and J usage is TRBJ1-3, with D hard to call. The CDR3 runs 15 residues. V was shortened by 0 bases and J by 0 bases, with 6 bases between the two germline ends. Germline CDR1 is SGHDN and CDR2 is FVKESK. The CDR3 region is CASSQETYSGNTIYF. The CDR3 DNA reads TGTGCCAGCAGCCAAGAAACCTACTCTGGAAACACCATATATTTT. Filled out from reference TRBV14 and TRBJ1-3, the complete variable domain reads EAGVTQFPSHSVIEKGQTVTLRCDPISGHDNLYWYRRVMGKEIKFLLHFVKESKQDESGMPNNRFLAERTGGTYSTLKVQPAELEDSGVYFCASSQETYSGNTIYFGEGSWLTVV.

The V and J genes are TRBV7-9 and TRBJ1-2; D gene uncertain. V lost 1 base and J 8 bases, leaving 8 bases between the germline ends. Germline-derived CDR1 and CDR2 are SEHNR and FQNEAQ (reference sequence). The CDR3 has 12 residues. CDR3 DNA sequence: TGTGCCAGCAGCTTAGATTCGTTGGGCTACACCTTC. It codes for CASSLDSLGYTF.

This clone was counted a few times. The chain's CDR3 is CASALTGGESSGANVLTF. CDR3 DNA sequence: TGTGCCAGCGCCCTGACAGGGGGGGAAAGCTCTGGGGCCAACGTCCTGACTTTC. The V gene is TRBV25-1, the J gene TRBJ2-6, with TRBD1 matching over 9 bases. With V trimmed by 8 bases and J by 0 bases, 11 bases remained unmatched. The CDR3 totals 18 residues. Germline V gene sequence: CDR1 MGHDK, CDR2 SYGVNS.

This clone appeared once. The V gene is TRBV5-1, the J gene TRBJ1-2; D gene ambiguous. CDR3 size: 16 residues. Between the trimmed V and J ends, which lost 2 bases and 2 bases, there was a span of 16 bases. The germline V gene encodes CDR1 SGHRS and CDR2 YFSETQ. This chain's CDR3 is CASSLIWEGANYGYTF. CDR3 bases: TGCGCCAGCAGCTTAATATGGGAGGGTGCCAACTATGGCTACACCTTC.